This T cell receptor (beta chain) is from a study of memory CD4+ T cells and cytomegalovirus serostatus (dated by TCRdb to between 2018 and 2021). As for the study more broadly: A total of about 35 healthy Belgian adults, of whom 9 were CMV seropositive and approximately 24 were CMV seronegative, were included in the cohort. To replicate a published TCR-based CMV serostatus classifier, the study sequenced CD4+ memory TCRbeta repertoires from a Belgian cohort whose cytomegalovirus serostatus was known. Study-level results and caveats: For CMV serostatus prediction, a median bootstrapped AUC of about 0.96 was reached with the original framework, and a median bootstrapped AUC of approximately 0.92 was reached with a US-trained random forest. The results were interpreted as suggesting that the CMV-associated TCR signature is mostly present in the CD4+ memory repertoire. Among the 150 to 200 previously reported CMV-associated TCRbeta sequences, 67 showed up in the CD4+ memory repertoires, with each one found in between one and five individuals. Only CD4+CD45RO+ memory cells were sequenced, in contrast to the original study, which included naive and memory CD4+ and CD8+ populations. A median bootstrapped AUC of approximately 0.95 with a 95% CI of 0.76-1.00 was achieved on the Belgian cohort by the original-framework classifier.

Single viable CD3+CD4+CD8-CD45RO+ cells were sorted as memory CD4+ T cells on a FACSAria II. CMV serostatus was assessed using a Roche Elecsys assay, by which serum IgG against CMV pp150, pp28, p38 and p52 was detected. Following thawing, total CD4+ T cells were enriched through positive selection using CD4 magnetic microbeads. The samples came from a different study that was designed specifically to examine the CD4+ T cell memory repertoire. Peripheral blood mononuclear cells were isolated and cryopreserved following standard operating procedures; serum was stored at -80 °C. CD3-PerCP (BW264/56), CD4-APC (RPA-T4), CD45RO-PE (UCHT1) and CD8-Pacific Orange (3B5) antibodies were used for staining, and non-viable cells were excluded with Sytox blue. The Quick-DNA Microprep Kit was used to extract genomic DNA from the sorted cells. Amplification of TCRbeta DNA was done with the immunoSEQ hsTCRbeta kit, following the protocol from the manufacturer. An Illumina MiSeq instrument was used to sequence the TCRbeta libraries. Per the authors' processing: Removing out-of-frame sequences left 2,204,828 distinct TCRbeta sequences, an average of around 62,000 per individual. Each individual was scored by the count of about 150 previously reported CMV-associated TCRbeta sequences and the total productive distinct TCRbeta count. A beta-binomial model was reimplemented in Python, and scikit-learn random forests with default parameters were trained on US cohort data. Classifier performance on the Belgian cohort was summarized as median AUC with percentile confidence intervals calculated over 10,000 bootstrap iterations. Imported from immuneACCESS, the table was reduced by TCRdb to in-frame sequences with V and J called. These copies leave out some clones; in studies compared against another copy, an unresolved V gene accounts for under half, and the cause of the remainder is not known. V, J and clone size derive from that table, while D and trimming were established from the DNA sequence. In this sample the table shows about 59,000 clones, about 81% of which occur a single time. Clones ranked in the top ten supply around 1.1% of the sample.

Trimming takes 2 bases from V and 0 bases from J, and the germline ends sit 8 bases apart. The CDR3 holds 15 amino acids from the cysteine to the phenylalanine. Only CDR3 DNA is held: 45 bases, read in frame from base 1. Looking up the germline V gene yields CDR1 KGHSH and CDR2 LQKENI. On this clone itself: Its target antigen remains unknown. No base-level quality is on record; no much larger clone is a single base apart.

Material for sequencing was memory CD4+ T cells from blood. The clonotype was recovered from an adult in good health and CMV-seronegative. The receptor chain draws on TRBV18 and TRBJ1-5, with the D gene not clear enough to name. The CDR3 region: CASSPGRISNQPQHF. The DNA sequence reads TGTGCCAGCTCACCAGGGCGGATTAGCAATCAGCCCCAGCATTTT. Reference TRBV18 and TRBJ1-5 proteins supply the regions before and after the CDR3; the full variable domain is: NAGVMQNPRHLVRRRGQEARLRCSPMKGHSHVYWYRQLPEEGLKFMVYLQKENIIDESGMPKERFSAEFPKEGPSILRIQQVVRGDSAAYFCASSPGRISNQPQHFGDGTRLSIL.